This T cell receptor beta chain was recovered during a study of blood T cells in healthy people across ages. Notes on this clonotype: Antigen specificity is unknown.

CDR3 size: 12 residues. CDR1 is DFQATT and CDR2 is SNEGSKA in the germline V gene (reference sequence). V lost 4 bases and J 6 bases, leaving 12 bases between the germline ends. Study results and caveats: The CMV status of each donor remained undetermined, and this could have confounded shifts in expanded clonotypes.

A J-beta primer mix and a sample-barcoded 5' primer were used in a second PCR of about 7 to 12 cycles. A single record per CDR3 protein comes from TCRdb applying MiXCR to the 5' RACE reads. Here the sample spans approximately 1,000,000 distinct CDR3 sequences, 45% being singletons. This clonotype was sampled from a woman in her sixties or seventies in good health. Sequenced: blood. The rearrangement joins TRBV20-1 to TRBJ1-1; D ambiguous. The CDR3 spells CSAMRLSSEAFF. In DNA, the CDR3 is TGCAGTGCTATGCGTTTAAGCTCTGAAGCTTTCTTT.